The 17 T cell receptor beta chains reported below all come from one sample, sequenced in a study of blood T cell repertoires in COVID-19. Sequenced by immunoSEQ multiplex PCR; TCRdb stores in-frame clones only, minus some. The sample contains 100,000 to 120,000 clones, roughly 80% of which appear only once. Sequencing was done on a sample of peripheral blood. These receptors came from a woman at least 80 years old with acute or convalescent COVID-19.

V gene TRBV19 combines with J gene TRBJ2-5; TRBD1 matches 9 bases. This CDR3 region has 16 residues. Per germline, CDR1 LNHDA and CDR2 SQIVND (reference sequence). J was trimmed by 1 base and V by 5 bases; bases with no gene match: 8. DNA of the CDR3: TGTGCCAGTAGTCTCCGGACAGGGGTTGGCCAAGAGACCCAGTACTTC. Translated: CASSLRTGVGQETQYF.

The genes are TRBV5-1 and TRBJ1-2, with 9 bases identical to TRBD1. The V gene end was trimmed by 4 bases and the J gene end by 6 bases; junction bases not matched to a gene: 13. Per germline, CDR1 SGHRS and CDR2 YFSETQ. The CDR3 covers 16 residues. DNA for the CDR3: TGCGCCAGCAGCCTCGGCGGAATGGGACAGGGTCATGGCTACACCTTC. Translated: CASSLGGMGQGHGYTF.

The V gene is TRBV28, the J gene TRBJ1-5; maybe TRBD1 (5 bases). Trimming cost V 7 bases and J 10 bases, with 20 bases left between them. This CDR3 has 14 residues. Germline V gene lookup returns CDR1 MDHEN and CDR2 SYDVKM. CDR3 loop: CASIKGATGEPQHF. The DNA for the CDR3 is TGTGCCAGCATCAAGGGCGCAACGGGGGAACCCCAGCATTTT.

The rearrangement uses TRBV9 and TRBJ2-3; no firm D call. Trimming left V 0 bases short and J 5 bases short, with 13 bases between. This CDR3 spans 15 amino acids. CDR1 and CDR2 (germline): SGDLS, YYNGEE. The CDR3 here is CASSVGSNQRDTQYF. DNA of the CDR3: TGTGCCAGCAGCGTAGGTAGTAACCAAAGAGATACGCAGTATTTT.

V and J are TRBV24-1 and TRBJ2-4; maybe TRBD2 (5 bases). V dropped 4 bases and J dropped 5 bases, with 14 bases sitting between them. The length of the CDR3 is 15 residues. Per germline, CDR1 KGHDR and CDR2 SFDVKD. CDR3 amino acids: CATSDPEGGENIQYF. In nucleotides, the CDR3 is TGTGCCACCAGTGACCCCGAGGGTGGTGAAAACATTCAGTACTTC.

This chain uses TRBV3-1 (or the pseudogene TRBV3-2) with TRBJ2-4, with a weak D call TRBD1 (7 bases). Looked up from germline, CDR1 is LGHDT and CDR2 is YNNKEL (reference sequence). The CDR3 is 20 residues long. V gave up 0 bases and J gave up 0 bases, with 21 bases separating them. Here the CDR3 DNA reads TGTGCCAGCAGCCAAGATCGGTTTCAGGGGGGTTCGCTAGCCAAAAACATTCAGTACTTC. Residues: CASSQDRFQGGSLAKNIQYF.

The chain links TRBV5-6 to TRBJ2-6; D remains ambiguous. Deletions cut 5 bases from V and 2 bases from J, with 8 bases between. This CDR3 has 14 residues. Germline CDR1 and CDR2: SGHDT and YYEEEE. CDR3 loop: CASSAATGANVLTF. CDR3 nucleotides: TGTGCCAGCAGTGCGGCAACTGGGGCCAACGTCCTGACTTTC.

The chain combines TRBV4-2 with TRBJ2-2; D may be TRBD1 (6 bases). Germline-derived CDR1 and CDR2 are LGHNA and YNFKEQ. The V and J ends lost 5 bases and 2 bases respectively, with 9 bases between them. CDR3 length: 14 residues. The CDR3 region has the DNA TGTGCCAGCAGCGGGGGACAAAACACCGGGGAGCTGTTTTTT. This codes for CASSGGQNTGELFF.

The V and J genes are TRBV24-1 and TRBJ1-4; 7 positions match TRBD1. The CDR3 extends over 15 amino acids. The ends lost 4 bases at V and 11 bases at J; junction bases unmatched: 12. Germline-derived CDR1 and CDR2 are KGHDR and SFDVKD. The CDR3 DNA reads TGTGCCACCAGTGACCAAAGGACAGGATCAGCCAAACTGTTTTTT. It codes for CATSDQRTGSAKLFF.

The rearrangement links TRBV5-1 to TRBJ1-3; D is ambiguous. The CDR3 has 13 amino acids. The germline V gene has CDR1 SGHRS and CDR2 YFSETQ. V was cut by 3 bases and J by 0 bases, with 4 bases left in between. The chain's CDR3 is CASSSGSGNTIYF. CDR3 nucleotide sequence: TGCGCCAGCAGCTCGGGCTCTGGAAACACCATATATTTT.

This clone has only a few counts. This chain connects TRBV11-3 to TRBJ2-1; 8 bases are a match to TRBD2. After removal of 3 bases from V and 9 bases from J, the junction contained 4 bases not matched to a gene. Germline CDR1 SGHNT, CDR2 YENEEA. The CDR3 has 13 residues. Here the CDR3 DNA reads TGTGCCAGCAGCTTGCTTAGCGGGACTGAGCAGTTCTTC. This translates into CASSLLSGTEQFF.

This chain uses TRBV6-6 with TRBJ2-5; TRBD2 agrees at 8 bases. CDR1 MNHNY and CDR2 SVGAGI come from the germline V gene (reference sequence). The CDR3 is 15 amino acids. The V segment lost 7 bases and the J segment 0 bases; nucleotides outside the gene matches: 7. As DNA, the CDR3 is TGTGCCAGCATGAGGGAGCGGGGGTACCAAGAGACCCAGTACTTC. This encodes CASMRERGYQETQYF.

The J gene is TRBJ2-7, the V gene TRBV28; 7 bases fit TRBD1. The CDR3 totals 14 residues. The ends lost 7 bases at V and 5 bases at J; junction bases unmatched: 11. Germline V gives CDR1 MDHEN, CDR2 SYDVKM. CDR3 protein: CASTPWDSYNEQYF. The CDR3 DNA sequence: TGTGCCAGCACGCCTTGGGACAGTTATAACGAGCAGTACTTC.

This clone is a singleton in its sample. The chain couples TRBV6-5 to TRBJ1-6; 7 bases are shared with TRBD1. Germline V gene sequence: CDR1 MNHEY, CDR2 SVGAGI. V lost 0 bases and J lost 8; bases outside the gene matches: 7. The CDR3 has 16 residues. The DNA for the CDR3 is TGTGCCAGCAGTTACTCGGGGACAGTAGTTGATTCACCCCTCCACTTT. Its translation is CASSYSGTVVDSPLHF.

V is TRBV6-5 and J is TRBJ2-2; D might be TRBD1 (5 bases). V was clipped by 7 bases and J by 7 bases, with 13 bases between them. This CDR3 region has 13 residues. Looked up from germline, CDR1 is MNHEY and CDR2 is SVGAGI. This CDR3 is CASIQGEVGELFF. Written as DNA, the CDR3 is TGTGCCAGCATCCAAGGGGAAGTCGGGGAGCTGTTTTTT.

V and J are TRBV5-1 and TRBJ1-1; 8 nucleotides match TRBD1. The CDR3 is 15 residues long. Trimming at V came to 4 bases and at J to 0 bases, leaving 5 bases not matched to a gene. Germline CDR1 is SGHRS and CDR2 is YFSETQ. This CDR3 reads CASSLGQGLNTEAFF. In DNA form, the CDR3 reads TGCGCCAGCAGCCTAGGACAGGGTTTGAACACTGAAGCTTTCTTT.

The chain carries TRBV28 and TRBJ2-7; 7 nucleotides line up with TRBD1. After removal of 4 bases from V and 3 bases from J, the junction contained 6 bases not matched to a gene. The CDR3 length is 14 residues. Germline CDR1 reads MDHEN; CDR2 reads SYDVKM. This chain's CDR3 is CASSSGDRFYEQYF. CDR3 DNA sequence: TGTGCCAGCAGTTCTGGGGACAGATTCTACGAGCAGTACTTC.